Below, one T cell receptor beta chain is given with its context. Its antigen remains unidentified. The CDR3 totals 15 residues. The germline V gene has CDR1 KGHSH and CDR2 LQKENI. The ends were cut back, 1 base at V and 3 bases at J, with 12 bases in the middle. Sequenced by immunoSEQ multiplex PCR; TCRdb stores in-frame clones only, minus some. Among about 49,000 clones, more than 60% were seen once, and the ten largest hold 20% to 25%. These data belong to a study of T cell responses to AZD1222 COVID-19 vaccine. Study-wide findings and caveats: Females outnumbered males among donors, who were mostly white British; clonal diversity was possibly underestimated. Elevations in Spike-specific TCR breadth and depth followed administration of two AZD1222 doses. There were vaccine-associated CD4 TCRs across spike, dominant at 160-218 and 743-854. Repertoire sampling happened only post peak T cell response.

This specimen was peripheral blood, taken on day 0 of MenACWY control vaccination. The sequence was collected from an adult in good health. The gene calls are TRBV18 and TRBJ2-5; D unresolved. CDR3: CASSPRRNGKETQYF. Here the CDR3 DNA reads TGTGCCAGCTCACCACGGAGAAACGGAAAAGAGACCCAGTACTTC. Combining the CDR3 with reference TRBV18 and TRBJ2-5 gives the whole variable domain NAGVMQNPRHLVRRRGQEARLRCSPMKGHSHVYWYRQLPEEGLKFMVYLQKENIIDESGMPKERFSAEFPKEGPSILRIQQVVRGDSAAYFCASSPRRNGKETQYFGPGTRLLVL.